This T cell receptor beta chain was sequenced for a study of T cell responses to AZD1222 COVID-19 vaccine listed by TCRdb under 2021. For context, the study as a whole: TCR sequencing was performed for 230 to 250 trial participants, of whom some 200 were given two doses of AZD1222 and around 25 were given two doses of MenACWY control vaccine. Trial participants were enrolled by age into 18-55, 56-69 and 70-plus year subgroups, with about 150, 28 and 57 TCR-sequenced participants respectively.

Results and caveats for the whole study, not just this receptor: After two AZD1222 doses, both the breadth and the depth of spike-specific TCRs were significantly higher than at day 0 and than in MenACWY recipients. Conclusions about previously exposed vaccinees were limited because only six or seven AZD1222 recipients were SARS-CoV-2 seropositive at baseline. The whole spike protein was spanned by vaccine-associated CD4 TCRs, and dominant responses were seen in regions 160-218 and 743-854. In the small 56-69-year group, the increase in depth fell short of significance, most likely because of low power. Most participants were white British and females outnumbered males, and the authors suggested that clonal diversity may have been underestimated. Reportedly, almost half of the unique spike-specific TCRs recognized epitopes lying outside the regions that are mutated in the B.1.351 and B.1.1.7 variants. No day 14 peak-response samples were available, so repertoires were characterized only after the peak T cell response.

The CDR3 regions of human TCRbeta chains were subjected to immunosequencing. Concerning the study's data processing: Repertoire TCRs were matched against a reference library of SARS-CoV-2-specific TCRs generated with the MIRA antigen-specificity platform. Breadth meant the fraction of unique TCRs that were SARS-CoV-2-associated, whereas depth meant the fraction of total T cells that were SARS-CoV-2-associated. Each spike-specific TCR was assigned to its reactive spike region and to a CD4 or CD8 class using the MIRA data. Log10-transformed breadth and depth values were compared by one-way ANOVA with Sidak's multiple comparisons tests. Sourced from immuneACCESS, this table was stored by TCRdb with only in-frame sequences that have V and J called. A share of the clones is absent; for the studies checked, an unresolved V gene accounts for under half, and the remainder has no known explanation. V and J calls and clone size come straight from that table; D and trimming were deduced from the DNA. The sample includes hundreds of thousands of clones, with just over 90% observed a single time. The ten largest clonotypes hold less than 1.2% of the sample.

Remarks on this clone: The target of this receptor is not known. No much larger clonotype is one base removed from it; base qualities were not supplied.

The sample's time point label, decoded: baseline before first vaccination. The treatment or condition label corresponds to: meningococcal conjugate vaccine given as trial control. Vaccinee samples came from UK trials COV001 and COV002, including a single-blind randomized controlled phase 2/3 trial of AZD1222 (ChAdOx1 nCoV-19) in healthy adults. For TCRbeta chain sequencing, PBMC samples were collected from trial participants at day 0 and at day 28 after the second dose. The CDR3 spans 13 residues, from the cysteine through the phenylalanine. The DNA shown is the 39-base CDR3, in frame from base 1. V and J lose 0 bases and 5 bases, and a span of 8 bases separates them. CDR1 and CDR2 are read off the germline V gene as SGHRS and YFSETQ.

The specimen was peripheral blood, collected on day 0 of MenACWY control vaccination. The rearrangement combines TRBV5-1 with TRBJ2-5, with the D gene uncertain. The TCR comes from an adult in good health. The CDR3 has the sequence CASSLGGTETQYF. The nucleotide sequence reads as follows: TGCGCCAGCAGCTTGGGAGGAACCGAGACCCAGTACTTC. Extended through the reference TRBV5-1 and TRBJ2-5 proteins, this CDR3 yields the full variable domain: KAGVTQTPRYLIKTRGQQVTLSCSPISGHRSVSWYQQTPGQGLQFLFEYFSETQRNKGNFPGRFSGRQFSNSRSEMNVSTLELGDSALYLCASSLGGTETQYFGPGTRLLVL.